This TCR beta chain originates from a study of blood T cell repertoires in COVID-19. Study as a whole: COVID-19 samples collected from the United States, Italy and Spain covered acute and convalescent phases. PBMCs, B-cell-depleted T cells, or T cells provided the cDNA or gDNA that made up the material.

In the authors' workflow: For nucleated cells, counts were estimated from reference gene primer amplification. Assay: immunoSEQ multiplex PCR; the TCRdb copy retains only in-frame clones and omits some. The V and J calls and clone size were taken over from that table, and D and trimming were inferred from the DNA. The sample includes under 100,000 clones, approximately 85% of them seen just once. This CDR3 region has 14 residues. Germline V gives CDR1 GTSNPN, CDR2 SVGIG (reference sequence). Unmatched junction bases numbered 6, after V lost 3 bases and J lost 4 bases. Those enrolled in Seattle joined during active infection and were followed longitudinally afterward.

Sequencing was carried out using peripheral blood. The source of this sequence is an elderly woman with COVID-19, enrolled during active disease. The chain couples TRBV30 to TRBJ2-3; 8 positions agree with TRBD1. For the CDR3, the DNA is TGTGCCTGGAGGGTAGACAGGGGATCAGATACGCAGTATTTT. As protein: CAWRVDRGSDTQYF.